The entry below gives a single TCR beta chain sequence along with its context. Its antigen is not known. The PCR contained 60 Vbeta and 13 Jbeta primers. Repertoires were generated with immunoSEQ multiplex PCR, while TCRdb's copy carries only in-frame clones and drops some. There are about 88,000 clones in the sample; approximately 71% occur only once, and roughly 16% lies in the top ten. The data originate from a study of cytomegalovirus exposure and HLA in healthy donors. About the research overall: Around 85 million unique TCRs from HLA-typed donors were held in an early data release.

Study results and limitations: More clonal expansion characterized HLA-associated TCR beta chains than equally common others in a later analysis. Accounts indicate the classifier identified cytomegalovirus status with strong specificity and sensitivity.

Material for sequencing was PBMCs. The source of this sequence is a woman under 30 in good health and CMV-seropositive.

CDR3 DNA sequence: TGCGCCAGCAGCCAAGATCTCGGACAGGTGTACTCTGGGGCCAACGTCCTGACTTTC. This sequence encodes CASSQDLGQVYSGANVLTF. The rearrangement uses TRBV4-1 and TRBJ2-6; TRBD1 agrees at 7 bases. Germline V gene lookup returns CDR1 MGHRA and CDR2 YSYEKL. Losses at the gene ends were 0 bases for V and 0 bases for J; bases not matched to a gene: 8. The CDR3 is 19 residues long.